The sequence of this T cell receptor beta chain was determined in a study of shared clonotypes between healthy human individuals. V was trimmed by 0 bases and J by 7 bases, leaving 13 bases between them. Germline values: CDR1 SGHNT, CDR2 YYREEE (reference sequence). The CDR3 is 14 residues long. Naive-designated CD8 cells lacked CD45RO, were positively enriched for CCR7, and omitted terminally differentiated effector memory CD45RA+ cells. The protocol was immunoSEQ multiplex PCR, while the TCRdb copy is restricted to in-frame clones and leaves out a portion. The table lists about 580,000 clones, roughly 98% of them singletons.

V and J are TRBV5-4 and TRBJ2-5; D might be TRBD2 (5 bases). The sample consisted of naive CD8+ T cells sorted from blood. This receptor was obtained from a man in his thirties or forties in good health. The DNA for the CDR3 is TGTGCCAGCAGCTTGGAACTAGTCGGCGGGACCCAGTACTTC. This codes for CASSLELVGGTQYF.